The next 6 T cell receptor beta chains were all read from a single sample in a study of blood T cell repertoires in COVID-19. Generated by immunoSEQ multiplex PCR, the TCRdb table keeps only in-frame clones and is missing some. The sample has about 160,000 clones, 87% seen once. Sequencing was carried out using peripheral blood. All receptors come from an older woman with COVID-19, enrolled during active disease.

The V and J genes are TRBV9 and TRBJ1-5; D is unresolved. The CDR3 is made up of 15 amino acids. CDR1 is SGDLS, CDR2 YYNGEE, per germline. Trimming took off 4 bases at V and 0 bases at J, with 11 bases between the two ends. CDR3 sequence (DNA): TGTGCCAGCAGCACGAATGCAGATAGCAATCAGCCCCAGCATTTT. It encodes CASSTNADSNQPQHF.

The J gene is TRBJ1-2, the V gene TRBV5-1, with D perhaps matching TRBD1 (6 bases). The germline V and J ends were trimmed by 4 bases and 0 bases, with 16 bases remaining between them. The CDR3 sequence is 16 residues long. CDR1 SGHRS and CDR2 YFSETQ come from the germline V gene. DNA for the CDR3: TGCGCCAGCAGCCCCGGAGACAGGAACTCTAACTATGGCTACACCTTC. This sequence encodes CASSPGDRNSNYGYTF. The entire variable domain, with the rest obtained from reference TRBV5-1 and TRBJ1-2, is as follows: KAGVTQTPRYLIKTRGQQVTLSCSPISGHRSVSWYQQTPGQGLQFLFEYFSETQRNKGNFPGRFSGRQFSNSRSEMNVSTLELGDSALYLCASSPGDRNSNYGYTFGSGTRLTVV.

V gene TRBV9 combines with J gene TRBJ2-1; D is perhaps TRBD2 (6 bases). This CDR3 spans 15 amino acids. Germline V gives CDR1 SGDLS, CDR2 YYNGEE. V was pared by 0 bases and J by 5 bases, with 12 bases between. CDR3 protein: CASSVGSSGNNEQFF. DNA for the CDR3: TGTGCCAGCAGCGTAGGGAGTAGCGGAAACAATGAGCAGTTCTTC. Looking up the rest from reference TRBV9 and TRBJ2-1 gives the full variable domain: DSGVTQTPKHLITATGQRVTLRCSPRSGDLSVYWYQQSLDQGLQFLIQYYNGEERAKGNILERFSAQQFPDLHSELNLSSLELGDSALYFCASSVGSSGNNEQFFGPGTRLTVL.

The genes are TRBV6-1 and TRBJ2-5, with TRBD2 as a possible D gene (5 bases). The germline V gene encodes CDR1 MNHNS and CDR2 SASEGT. The V and J ends lost 1 base and 0 bases respectively, with 21 bases between them. This CDR3 contains 19 residues. The CDR3 loop is CASSEDLRSSRAYQETQYF. The CDR3 DNA sequence: TGTGCCAGCAGTGAAGATTTGAGGTCTAGCCGCGCGTACCAAGAGACCCAGTACTTC.

The chain combines TRBV10-3 with TRBJ1-5, with 8 bases that match TRBD1. Germline values: CDR1 ENHRY, CDR2 SYGVKD. V trimming: 4 bases; J trimming: 4 bases; junction bases outside the gene matches: 12. The CDR3 has 17 residues. The CDR3: CAISAGGERVRNQPQHF. CDR3 nucleotide sequence: TGTGCCATCAGTGCAGGGGGCGAAAGAGTTAGAAATCAGCCCCAGCATTTT.

The chain joins TRBV6-2 or TRBV6-3 to TRBJ1-2; 11 nucleotides align to TRBD1. V lost 2 bases and J lost 4; bases outside the gene matches: 3. This CDR3 is 15 amino acids long. Germline CDR1 MNHEY, CDR2 SVGEGT. The CDR3 sequence: CASSYGQGATYGYTF. The CDR3 DNA is TGTGCCAGCAGTTACGGACAGGGGGCTACCTATGGCTACACCTTC.